This T cell receptor (beta chain) was identified during a study of T cell responses to AZD1222 COVID-19 vaccine. General observations from the study: Variant regions that are unmutated are reportedly the target of nearly half of spike-specific TCRs. Donors in the cohort were predominantly white British and more often female, and clonal diversity was possibly underestimated.

Note on this clone: Its cognate antigen is unknown.

Produced via immunoSEQ multiplex PCR; TCRdb's table is partial and in-frame only. The repertoire consists of 200,000 or so clones, with approximately 93% occurring once and the leading ten covering 1%. Germline values: CDR1 GTSNPN, CDR2 SVGIG (reference sequence). The CDR3 sequence is 18 residues long. V gave up 0 bases and J gave up 0 bases; unmatched junction bases: 13. The rearrangement uses TRBV30 and TRBJ1-1; 7 nucleotides align to TRBD1. This clonotype was sampled from an adult who received the AZD1222 COVID-19 vaccine. This sample comprised peripheral blood, obtained 28 days after the second AZD1222 dose. The CDR3 is CAWSVVHGTAGMNTEAFF. The CDR3 DNA reads TGTGCCTGGAGTGTCGTCCATGGGACAGCGGGCATGAACACTGAAGCTTTCTTT.